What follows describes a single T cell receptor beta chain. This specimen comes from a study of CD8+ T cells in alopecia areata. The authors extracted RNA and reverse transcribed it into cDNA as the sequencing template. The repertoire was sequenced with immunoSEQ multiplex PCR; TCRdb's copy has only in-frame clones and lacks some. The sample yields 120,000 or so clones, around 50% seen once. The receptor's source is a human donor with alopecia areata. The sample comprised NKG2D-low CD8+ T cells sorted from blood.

The CDR3 loop reads CASSPTPGLETQYF. CDR3 nucleotide sequence: TGTGCCAGCAGCCCCACCCCGGGGTTGGAGACCCAGTACTTC. V usage is TRBV7-9 and J usage is TRBJ2-5; weak D call: TRBD2 (5 bases). The CDR3 covers 14 residues. Germline CDR1 SEHNR, CDR2 FQNEAQ (reference sequence). With 5 bases removed from V and 5 bases from J, the gap between germline ends came to 15 bases.